A selection of T cell receptor beta chains follows, all from one sample in a study of PD-1 blockade in mismatch repair-deficient tumors. The assay was immunoSEQ multiplex PCR, and TCRdb's table has in-frame clones only and misses some. The table has roughly 130,000 clones, about nine tenths seen once. Here the sequenced sample was peripheral blood, taken about 17 months after starting pembrolizumab. The receptors shown here come from an adult with mismatch repair-deficient cancer. Each CDR3 is given with its conserved first and last residue. Fields, in order: J gene, V gene, D gene, clone size, CDR3 protein, CDR3 DNA. The D gene is left open where the match is weak. Expanded clones get a size class; other rows say once, few or many, or leave the size out.

J gene: TRBJ2-1; V gene: TRBV7-2; D gene: NA; clone size: NA; CDR3 protein: CASSTEQRLSSYNEQFF; CDR3 DNA: TGTGCCAGCAGCACAGAGCAGCGGCTAAGCTCCTACAATGAGCAGTTCTTC
J gene: TRBJ1-2; V gene: TRBV28; D gene: NA; clone size: NA; CDR3 protein: CASSLQGYGYTF; CDR3 DNA: TGTGCCAGCAGTCTTCAGGGTTATGGCTACACCTTC
J gene: TRBJ2-5; V gene: TRBV11-3; D gene: NA; clone size: NA; CDR3 protein: CASSLKTHLQETQYF; CDR3 DNA: TGTGCCAGCAGCTTAAAAACACACCTTCAAGAGACCCAGTACTTC
J gene: TRBJ2-2; V gene: TRBV30; D gene: NA; clone size: NA; CDR3 protein: CAWSEGPNTGELFF; CDR3 DNA: TGTGCCTGGAGTGAGGGTCCCAACACCGGGGAGCTGTTTTTT
J gene: TRBJ2-1; V gene: TRBV4-1; D gene: NA; clone size: NA; CDR3 protein: CASSQVFPSYNEQFF; CDR3 DNA: TGCGCCAGCAGCCAAGTTTTCCCTTCCTACAATGAGCAGTTCTTC
J gene: TRBJ2-2; V gene: TRBV6-5; D gene: NA; clone size: few; CDR3 protein: CASSYNLPFHTGELFF; CDR3 DNA: TGTGCCAGCAGTTACAACCTCCCATTTCACACCGGGGAGCTGTTTTTT
J gene: TRBJ2-1; V gene: TRBV4-2; D gene: NA; clone size: NA; CDR3 protein: CASSQARTSINEQFF; CDR3 DNA: TGTGCCAGCAGCCAGGCGAGAACTAGCATCAATGAGCAGTTCTTC
J gene: TRBJ1-1; V gene: TRBV6-1; D gene: TRBD1; clone size: NA; CDR3 protein: CASSEYRTGRNTEAFF; CDR3 DNA: TGTGCCAGCAGTGAATACCGGACAGGTCGAAACACTGAAGCTTTCTTT
J gene: TRBJ1-1; V gene: TRBV11-1; D gene: NA; clone size: NA; CDR3 protein: CASSLLSRAYMNTEAFF; CDR3 DNA: TGTGCCAGCAGCTTATTAAGCAGGGCATATATGAACACTGAAGCTTTCTTT
J gene: TRBJ2-1; V gene: TRBV19; D gene: NA; clone size: NA; CDR3 protein: CASSIGRGSSYNEQFF; CDR3 DNA: TGTGCCAGTAGTATAGGTCGTGGGAGCTCCTACAATGAGCAGTTCTTC
J gene: TRBJ2-2; V gene: TRBV4-3; D gene: NA; clone size: NA; CDR3 protein: CASSQGDLNTGELFF; CDR3 DNA: TGCGCCAGCAGCCAAGGGGATCTGAACACCGGGGAGCTGTTTTTT
J gene: TRBJ2-7; V gene: TRBV5-1; D gene: TRBD2; clone size: NA; CDR3 protein: CASSARQAGDGEQYF; CDR3 DNA: TGCGCCAGCAGCGCACGGCAGGCGGGAGATGGCGAGCAGTACTTC
J gene: TRBJ2-1; V gene: TRBV21-1; D gene: NA; clone size: NA; CDR3 protein: CASKKRRAVSYNEQFF; CDR3 DNA: TGTGCCAGCAAAAAAAGGAGGGCTGTTTCCTACAATGAGCAGTTCTTC
J gene: TRBJ1-1; V gene: TRBV6-1; D gene: TRBD1; clone size: NA; CDR3 protein: CASSLLRDRATEAFF; CDR3 DNA: TGTGCCAGCAGTCTACTCCGGGACAGGGCCACTGAAGCTTTCTTT
J gene: TRBJ2-5; V gene: TRBV25-1; D gene: TRBD1; clone size: NA; CDR3 protein: CASSEGQGGETQYF; CDR3 DNA: TGTGCCAGCAGTGAGGGACAGGGAGGAGAGACCCAGTACTTC
J gene: TRBJ1-2; V gene: TRBV13; D gene: NA; clone size: NA; CDR3 protein: CASSSRTFNYGYTF; CDR3 DNA: TGTGCCAGCAGCTCGCGGACTTTCAACTATGGCTACACCTTC
J gene: TRBJ2-7; V gene: TRBV4-1; D gene: TRBD2; clone size: NA; CDR3 protein: CASSQDSGRVHEQYF; CDR3 DNA: TGCGCCAGCAGCCAAGATAGCGGGAGAGTCCACGAGCAGTACTTC
J gene: TRBJ2-1; V gene: TRBV5-4; D gene: NA; clone size: once; CDR3 protein: CASSTDRNEQFF; CDR3 DNA: TGTGCCAGCAGCACCGACAGGAATGAGCAGTTCTTC
J gene: TRBJ1-5; V gene: TRBV19; D gene: TRBD1; clone size: NA; CDR3 protein: CASSGKTGRGDQPQHF; CDR3 DNA: TGTGCCAGTAGTGGGAAGACAGGGAGGGGGGATCAGCCCCAGCATTTT
J gene: TRBJ2-1; V gene: TRBV27; D gene: NA; clone size: NA; CDR3 protein: CASSFGSLVPNEQFF; CDR3 DNA: TGTGCCAGCAGTTTCGGTAGTTTGGTGCCCAATGAGCAGTTCTTC
J gene: TRBJ2-5; V gene: TRBV11-1; D gene: NA; clone size: NA; CDR3 protein: CASSFFRGRGETQYF; CDR3 DNA: TGTGCCAGCAGCTTTTTTCGGGGGCGTGGGGAGACCCAGTACTTC
J gene: TRBJ2-2; V gene: TRBV19; D gene: TRBD1; clone size: once; CDR3 protein: CASSGTGIGTGELFF; CDR3 DNA: TGTGCCAGTAGCGGGACAGGGATAGGGACCGGGGAGCTGTTTTTT
J gene: TRBJ2-7; V gene: TRBV28; D gene: TRBD1; clone size: NA; CDR3 protein: CASSSLGTGGIYEQYF; CDR3 DNA: TGTGCCAGCAGTTCGCTTGGGACAGGTGGGATCTACGAGCAGTACTTC
J gene: TRBJ1-2; V gene: TRBV5-1; D gene: NA; clone size: NA; CDR3 protein: CASSLGQTYGYTF; CDR3 DNA: TGCGCCAGCAGCTTGGGACAGACTTATGGCTACACCTTC
J gene: TRBJ1-2; V gene: TRBV19; D gene: NA; clone size: NA; CDR3 protein: CATSRQMSNYGYTF; CDR3 DNA: TGTGCCACCTCCCGACAGATGTCTAACTATGGCTACACCTTC
J gene: TRBJ2-5; V gene: TRBV18; D gene: NA; clone size: NA; CDR3 protein: CASSPRDSGQETQYF; CDR3 DNA: TGTGCCAGCTCACCGCGGGACAGTGGACAAGAGACCCAGTACTTC
J gene: TRBJ2-7; V gene: TRBV6-1; D gene: TRBD1; clone size: NA; CDR3 protein: CASSENRGSLYEQYF; CDR3 DNA: TGTGCCAGCAGTGAGAACAGGGGGTCTTTGTACGAGCAGTACTTC
J gene: TRBJ2-1; V gene: TRBV30; D gene: NA; clone size: NA; CDR3 protein: CAWSQRYNEQFF; CDR3 DNA: TGTGCCTGGAGTCAGCGGTACAATGAGCAGTTCTTC
J gene: TRBJ1-4; V gene: TRBV14; D gene: NA; clone size: NA; CDR3 protein: CASSQESDATNEKLFF; CDR3 DNA: TGTGCCAGCAGCCAAGAGTCGGATGCAACTAATGAAAAACTGTTTTTT
J gene: TRBJ2-1; V gene: TRBV13; D gene: NA; clone size: NA; CDR3 protein: CASRGTLAGNEQFF; CDR3 DNA: TGTGCCAGCCGCGGGACATTAGCGGGCAATGAGCAGTTCTTC
J gene: TRBJ1-1; V gene: TRBV7-9; D gene: NA; clone size: NA; CDR3 protein: CASSFRDGNTEAFF; CDR3 DNA: TGTGCCAGCAGCTTTCGGGACGGGAACACTGAAGCTTTCTTT
J gene: TRBJ2-7; V gene: TRBV4-3; D gene: TRBD2; clone size: NA; CDR3 protein: CASSQSSSGIYEQYF; CDR3 DNA: TGCGCCAGCAGCCAATCTTCTAGCGGCATCTACGAGCAGTACTTC
J gene: TRBJ2-3; V gene: TRBV28; D gene: NA; clone size: NA; CDR3 protein: CASSFWWPVGTDTQYF; CDR3 DNA: TGTGCCAGCAGTTTCTGGTGGCCCGTAGGCACAGATACGCAGTATTTT
J gene: TRBJ2-1; V gene: TRBV10-1; D gene: NA; clone size: few; CDR3 protein: CASSVERGRNEQFF; CDR3 DNA: TGCGCCAGCAGTGTGGAGAGGGGTAGGAATGAGCAGTTCTTC
J gene: TRBJ1-1; V gene: TRBV18; D gene: NA; clone size: NA; CDR3 protein: CASSSTGLTEAFF; CDR3 DNA: TGTGCCAGCTCATCTACAGGGTTAACTGAAGCTTTCTTT
J gene: TRBJ1-1; V gene: TRBV18; D gene: NA; clone size: once; CDR3 protein: CASSPLFRQGGTEAFF; CDR3 DNA: TGTGCCAGCTCACCACTCTTTCGGCAGGGCGGCACTGAAGCTTTCTTT
J gene: TRBJ2-2; V gene: TRBV6-4; D gene: NA; clone size: NA; CDR3 protein: CASSPRGGELFF; CDR3 DNA: TGTGCCAGCAGTCCCCGCGGCGGGGAGCTGTTTTTT
J gene: TRBJ2-1; V gene: TRBV6-4; D gene: NA; clone size: medium-sized; CDR3 protein: CASSDSDNNEQFF; CDR3 DNA: TGTGCCAGCAGTGACTCGGACAACAATGAGCAGTTCTTC
J gene: TRBJ2-7; V gene: TRBV4-3; D gene: TRBD2; clone size: once; CDR3 protein: CASSQGGGRPYEQYF; CDR3 DNA: TGCGCCAGCAGCCAAGGCGGGGGAAGGCCCTACGAGCAGTACTTC
J gene: TRBJ1-5; V gene: TRBV28; D gene: NA; clone size: many; CDR3 protein: CASIPGGNQPQHF; CDR3 DNA: TGTGCCAGCATCCCAGGGGGCAATCAGCCCCAGCATTTT
J gene: TRBJ2-1; V gene: TRBV7-7; D gene: TRBD2; clone size: NA; CDR3 protein: CASSPGLADYNEQFF; CDR3 DNA: TGTGCTAGCAGCCCGGGACTAGCGGATTACAATGAGCAGTTCTTC
J gene: TRBJ2-7; V gene: TRBV10-2; D gene: NA; clone size: NA; CDR3 protein: CASSEEAYEQYF; CDR3 DNA: TGCGCCAGCAGTGAAGAGGCCTACGAGCAGTACTTC
J gene: TRBJ2-7; V gene: TRBV5-4; D gene: NA; clone size: NA; CDR3 protein: CASSLGSSVSSYEQYF; CDR3 DNA: TGTGCCAGCAGCTTGGGTAGTAGCGTAAGCTCCTACGAGCAGTACTTC
J gene: TRBJ2-7; V gene: TRBV11-2; D gene: NA; clone size: NA; CDR3 protein: CASSFYLSDTSLPYEQYF; CDR3 DNA: TGTGCCAGCAGCTTCTATTTGTCCGATACTAGCTTACCCTACGAGCAGTACTTC
J gene: TRBJ2-7; V gene: TRBV18; D gene: TRBD2; clone size: once; CDR3 protein: CASSVAPGLPKESEQYF; CDR3 DNA: TGTGCCAGCTCAGTCGCTCCGGGACTACCGAAAGAGAGCGAGCAGTACTTC
J gene: TRBJ2-2; V gene: TRBV10-3; D gene: NA; clone size: NA; CDR3 protein: CAITGVNTGELFF; CDR3 DNA: TGTGCCATCACGGGGGTGAACACCGGGGAGCTGTTTTTT
J gene: TRBJ2-3; V gene: TRBV5-1; D gene: NA; clone size: NA; CDR3 protein: CASSPVGVPTDTQYF; CDR3 DNA: TGCGCCAGCAGCCCTGTAGGGGTCCCCACAGATACGCAGTATTTT
J gene: TRBJ2-1; V gene: TRBV7-9; D gene: NA; clone size: once; CDR3 protein: CASSSTETPYNEQFF; CDR3 DNA: TGTGCCAGCAGCTCCACAGAGACGCCTTACAATGAGCAGTTCTTC
J gene: TRBJ2-7; V gene: TRBV6-6; D gene: TRBD2; clone size: NA; CDR3 protein: CASSSLAGFYEQYF; CDR3 DNA: TGTGCCAGCAGCTCGCTAGCGGGGTTCTACGAGCAGTACTTC
J gene: TRBJ2-1; V gene: TRBV25-1; D gene: TRBD2; clone size: once; CDR3 protein: CASSEWGTTVEFF; CDR3 DNA: TGTGCCAGCAGTGAATGGGGGACTACCGTCGAGTTCTTC
J gene: TRBJ1-3; V gene: TRBV7-2; D gene: NA; clone size: NA; CDR3 protein: CASSQRPSGNTIYF; CDR3 DNA: TGTGCCAGCAGCCAGAGACCCTCTGGAAACACCATATATTTT
J gene: TRBJ2-5; V gene: TRBV9; D gene: NA; clone size: NA; CDR3 protein: CASSVVPSSETQYF; CDR3 DNA: TGTGCCAGCAGCGTAGTTCCTAGCTCAGAGACCCAGTACTTC
J gene: TRBJ2-7; V gene: TRBV7-9; D gene: TRBD1; clone size: NA; CDR3 protein: CASSSNKGGGTGHVYEQYF; CDR3 DNA: TGTGCCAGCAGCTCTAATAAAGGGGGCGGGACAGGGCATGTCTACGAGCAGTACTTC
J gene: TRBJ2-7; V gene: TRBV9; D gene: NA; clone size: NA; CDR3 protein: CASSAENGPVEQYF; CDR3 DNA: TGTGCCAGCAGCGCGGAGAACGGACCGGTCGAGCAGTACTTC